The rows below give T cell receptor beta chains drawn from one sample of a study of T-cell memory formation after mild COVID-19. MiXCR was run by TCRdb on the 5' RACE reads, yielding one entry per CDR3 protein. The top ten clones hold about 20% of a sample with around 340,000 distinct CDR3 sequences, 12% to 15% of them seen once. The specimen sequenced was PBMCs or a T cell subset sorted from them (not recorded which). These receptors all come from a man younger than 35 who had mild COVID-19 (a few samples of this study predate the infection). Cell type and time point are not known. The CDR3 runs from the conserved cysteine through the conserved F or W. A D gene is named only where the DNA matches it firmly. Clone size is given for some rows only: seen once, a few or many times, or a class if the clone is expanded.

clone size,CDR3 length,D gene,V gene,J gene,CDR3 DNA,CDR3 protein
.,16,TRBD1,TRBV29-1,TRBJ2-2,TGCAGCGTGAGTGGACAGGGGGCGGGGAGCACCGGGGAGCTGTTTTTT,CSVSGQGAGSTGELFF
.,16,TRBD2,TRBV6-1,TRBJ2-3,TGTGCCAGCAGTGACCCAGCGGGGGCCTCCACAGATACGCAGTATTTT,CASSDPAGASTDTQYF
many,13,.,TRBV5-1,TRBJ2-3,TGCGCCAGCAGCTTGGCCCCGGGAGATACGCAGTATTTT,CASSLAPGDTQYF
few,15,.,TRBV12-3/TRBV12-4,TRBJ2-2,TGTGCCAGCAGTGACGGGACTTTCAACACCGGGGAGCTGTTTTTT,CASSDGTFNTGELFF
few,14,.,TRBV18,TRBJ1-5,TGTGCCAGCTCACGATTGGGACTCAATCAGCCCCAGCATTTT,CASSRLGLNQPQHF
few,13,TRBD1,TRBV5-1,TRBJ1-2,TGCGCCAGCAGCGAGGGACAGCCCTATGGCTACACCTTC,CASSEGQPYGYTF
.,17,TRBD2,TRBV9,TRBJ2-3,TGTGCCAGCAGCCGGAGGACTAGCGGGGGGGCAACAGATACGCAGTATTTT,CASSRRTSGGATDTQYF
.,14,.,TRBV4-3,TRBJ2-3,TGCGCCAGCAGCCAAGCCCGGAGCACAGATACGCAGTATTTT,CASSQARSTDTQYF
few,15,.,TRBV7-9,TRBJ2-2,TGTGCCAGCAGCCTATCGACAGGACCCACCGGGGAGCTGTTTTTT,CASSLSTGPTGELFF
.,17,TRBD1,TRBV5-1,TRBJ2-2,TGCGCCAGCAGCCTGCAACCGGGACAGGGATACACCGGGGAGCTGTTTTTT,CASSLQPGQGYTGELFF
.,11,TRBD1,TRBV11-2,TRBJ2-1,TGTGCCAGCAGCTTAGTTCAGGGGGAGTTCTTC,CASSLVQGEFF
.,12,.,TRBV4-1,TRBJ1-2,TGCGCCAGCAGGGGGTATACCTATGGCTACACCTTC,CASRGYTYGYTF
.,14,.,TRBV20-1,TRBJ2-5,TGCAGTGCGAGCCGCTTGACAAACCAAGAGACCCAGTACTTC,CSASRLTNQETQYF
few,12,.,TRBV29-1,TRBJ2-5,TGCAGCGTCCGGGACATCCAAGAGACCCAGTACTTC,CSVRDIQETQYF
.,15,.,TRBV11-2,TRBJ2-2,TGTGCCAGCACCCCAGGCCACGCGAACACCGGGGAGCTGTTTTTT,CASTPGHANTGELFF
few,16,TRBD1,TRBV5-6,TRBJ1-1,TGTGCCAGCAGGGCGGCAGGGGGTTTTATGAACACTGAAGCTTTCTTT,CASRAAGGFMNTEAFF
few,14,.,TRBV19,TRBJ2-3,TGTGCCATTGCGACTGAGGATAGCACAGATACGCAGTATTTT,CAIATEDSTDTQYF
.,16,TRBD1,TRBV5-1,TRBJ1-2,TGCGCCAGCAGCTTGACAACAGGGGGTTTTAACTATGGCTACACCTTC,CASSLTTGGFNYGYTF
many,14,TRBD1,TRBV6-5,TRBJ1-2,TGTGCCAGCAGCCAAGAACGGACAGGGTTTGGCTACACCTTC,CASSQERTGFGYTF
many,14,TRBD1,TRBV20-1,TRBJ1-1,TGCAGTGCTGCTGACAGGGGAATGGGCACTGAAGCTTTCTTT,CSAADRGMGTEAFF
few,20,TRBD2,TRBV4-3,TRBJ2-1,TGCGCCAGCAGCCACGCCACTTGGGGACTAGCGGGGGGGCCCTACAATGAGCAGTTCTTC,CASSHATWGLAGGPYNEQFF
many,10,.,TRBV6-5,TRBJ2-7,TGTGCCAGCGGCTGGCTCGAGCAGTACTTC,CASGWLEQYF
few,14,.,TRBV12-3/TRBV12-4,TRBJ1-5,TGTGCCAGCAGTTCCCTGCTGGGGGATCAGCCCCAGCATTTT,CASSSLLGDQPQHF